The present T cell receptor (beta chain) was sequenced within a study of CD8+ T cells in alopecia areata. RNA extraction and reverse transcription yielded cDNA as sequencing template. The assay was immunoSEQ multiplex PCR, and TCRdb's table has in-frame clones only and misses some. The sample includes 15,000 to 20,000 clones, around three fifths of them seen just once. This clone was counted only a few times. Its antigen remains unidentified. Described treatment: oral pan-JAK inhibitor, 5-10 mg twice daily. The investigators collected lesional scalp punch biopsies and peripheral blood from alopecia areata patients. V gave up 11 bases and J gave up 1 base, with 17 bases separating them. CDR3 length equals 14 residues. The study, taken as a whole, reports: Numerous clones, expanded in lesions, remained in scalp and blood during tofacitinib.

The sequences come from skin, collected at week 4, from a patient treated with tofacitinib. V and J are TRBV23-1 and TRBJ1-1; unclear D gene. TRBV23-1 is classed as an ORF, of uncertain function. The sequence derives from a human donor with alopecia areata. DNA for the CDR3: TGCGCCCCCAGTCAGGAAATATCGAACACTGAAGCTTTCTTT. This encodes CAPSQEISNTEAFF.